This T cell receptor (beta chain) was identified in a study of early T cells in non-severe SARS-CoV-2 infection. Looking at the study overall: Sequencing of unsorted whole blood was done on bulk RNA, leaving chains unpaired.

This clonotype showed up many times. Its antigen is not known. Study outcomes and limitations: Database matching using VDJdb favored anti-spike CD8 responses, with private and CD4 specificities left missing.

Germline V gene lookup returns CDR1 SGHVS and CDR2 FNYEAQ. Trimming took 5 bases from V and 7 from J, leaving 18 bases between them. CDR3 length: 14 residues. Attached unique molecular identifiers marked individual cDNA molecules. Each CDR3 protein gets one entry after TCRdb re-called the 5' RACE reads with MiXCR. The sample includes roughly 41,000 distinct CDR3 sequences, over 4% seen only once; the top ten take 4.8%. The material sequenced was whole blood. The chain has TRBV7-6 and TRBJ2-7; D not resolved. The source of this sequence is an adult who was a healthcare worker with PCR-confirmed SARS-CoV-2 infection or an uninfected control (not recorded which). The CDR3 DNA reads TGTGCCAGCAGCCCAAACGTTATGGAGAGGGAGCAGTACTTC. It codes for CASSPNVMEREQYF.